This T cell receptor beta chain was captured by sequencing in a study of control samples from healthy donors and cancer patients. Sequencing was performed with immunoSEQ multiplex PCR; in TCRdb, only in-frame clones are kept and a portion is missing. Counted here are over 80,000 clones, about four fifths occurring once; the ten biggest clones make up about 10%. Germline CDR1 LGHDT, CDR2 YNNKEL (reference sequence). This CDR3 comprises 18 residues. J lost 12 bases, V lost 0 bases, and 18 bases had no gene match. The source is a young woman in good health. The chain uses TRBV3-1 (or the pseudogene TRBV3-2) and TRBJ2-1, with 9 bases lining up with TRBD2. The source material was blood. The CDR3 loop reads CASSQDEIFGTSTPRQFF. DNA for the CDR3: TGTGCCAGCAGCCAAGATGAAATTTTTGGGACTAGCACCCCTCGGCAGTTCTTC.